The present T cell receptor beta chain was sequenced within a study of blood T cells in healthy people across ages. General study points: As age increased, TCR beta diversity per million T cells fell in a roughly linear fashion. Diversity estimates from one million T cells were considered underestimates.

Using a J-beta primer mix together with a sample-barcoded 5' primer, a second PCR was run for about 7 to 12 cycles. TCRdb reanalysed the 5' RACE reads using MiXCR and keeps one entry per CDR3 protein. Among approximately 1.5 million distinct CDR3 sequences listed, about 31% were seen once. The study isolated at least 6.5 million PBMCs from each sample. This clonotype was counted a few times. What it binds is unknown. The source is a woman in her twenties or thirties in good health. The sample consisted of blood.

The DNA for the CDR3 is TGTGCCAGCGTGGGTTTGAACACTGAAGCTTTCTTT. This codes for CASVGLNTEAFF. The V and J genes are TRBV6-5 and TRBJ1-1; D unclear. The V and J ends lost 8 bases and 0 bases respectively, with 7 bases between them. CDR3 length equals 12 residues. Germline CDR1 reads MNHEY; CDR2 reads SVGAGI.